The present T cell receptor (beta chain) was sequenced within a study of regulatory T cells in long-lasting Graves disease. Across the study: Antithyroid drugs had been given to newly diagnosed Graves' patients for under 3 months. The study, taken as a whole, reports: TRBV28 was favored in persistent disease, as were TRBJ1-2 and TRBJ2-5.

In building TCR beta libraries, iRepertoire HTBI primers were used together with Arm-PCR of CDR3 regions. Via MiXCR, TCRdb re-called the multiplex PCR reads, giving one row per CDR3 protein. The repertoire consists of 450,000 to 600,000 distinct CDR3 sequences, with about 14% occurring once and the leading ten covering roughly a tenth. V was shortened by 7 bases and J by 7 bases, with 23 bases between the two germline ends. The CDR3 length is 15 residues. Per germline, CDR1 LGHNT and CDR2 FRNRAP. Sample time point: newly diagnosed GD, antithyroid drugs for less than 3 months. RNA from PBMCs was the source of the TCR library. This clonotype was observed many times. What it binds is not known. In addition, the sample was reused for a study of T cells in Graves' hyperthyroidism and ophthalmopathy. That source reports: An absence of ophthalmopathy progression within 18 months meant stable Graves' hyperthyroidism.

This chain links TRBV12-5 with TRBJ2-7; D possibly corresponds to TRBD2 (6 bases). Here the sequenced sample was peripheral blood mononuclear cells (PBMCs), taken at new diagnosis, from a patient treated with antithyroid drugs. The TCR originated in a man aged 25 to 45 with Graves disease. DNA of the CDR3: TGTGCTAGTGCCGCCCCCACCGGGAGCCTTGGGGAGCAGTACTTC. Its translation is CASAAPTGSLGEQYF.